Listed below are T cell receptor beta chains from one sample, sequenced in a study of OX40 agonist ivuxolimab in advanced cancers. Using immunoSEQ multiplex PCR, the repertoire was profiled, and TCRdb retains in-frame clones only, with some absent. The table has some 150,000 clones, approximately 94% seen once. The sample consisted of CD4+ or CD8+ T cells sorted from blood, taken in a trial of the OX40 agonist ivuxolimab. The receptors come from an adult with an advanced solid tumor such as melanoma, head and neck, liver or kidney cancer. CDR3s include the opening cysteine and the closing phenylalanine or tryptophan. Fields, in order: D gene, V gene, clone size, J gene, CDR3 DNA, CDR3 protein. The D gene is left open where the match is weak. Only some rows state a clone size, as once, few, many or a class for expanded clones.

D: TRBD1; V: TRBV6-1; size: NA; J: TRBJ1-5; DNA: TGTGCCGCACGGACAGGGTCCAATCAGCCCCAGCATTTT; CDR3: CAARTGSNQPQHF
D: TRBD2; V: TRBV11-2; size: once; J: TRBJ2-7; DNA: TGTGCCAGCAGTTCCACCGTTAGCGGGGGGGAGGCCCACGAGCAGTACTTC; CDR3: CASSSTVSGGEAHEQYF
D: NA; V: TRBV5-4; size: NA; J: TRBJ1-5; DNA: TGTGCCAGCAGCCAAGATGAGAGCAATCAGCCCCAGCATTTT; CDR3: CASSQDESNQPQHF
D: TRBD1; V: TRBV5-1; size: NA; J: TRBJ2-7; DNA: TGCGCCAGCAGCGGAGGAGACAGGGCCTACGAGCAGTACTTC; CDR3: CASSGGDRAYEQYF
D: NA; V: TRBV6-5; size: NA; J: TRBJ1-2; DNA: TGTGCCAGCAGTTACTCAACAGGGTTTGGCTACACCTTC; CDR3: CASSYSTGFGYTF
D: NA; V: TRBV11-2; size: NA; J: TRBJ1-3; DNA: TGTGCCAGCAGCGTCCCTGGGACCTACTCTGGAAACACCATATATTTT; CDR3: CASSVPGTYSGNTIYF
D: TRBD2; V: TRBV7-2; size: NA; J: TRBJ2-5; DNA: TGTGCCAGCAGCCCGTCGGGTAGCGGGAGCGGGACCCAGTACTTC; CDR3: CASSPSGSGSGTQYF
D: TRBD1; V: TRBV7-9; size: NA; J: TRBJ1-6; DNA: TGTGCCAGCAGCGAGAAGGGGGCCGTTTCCTATAATTCACCCCTCCACTTT; CDR3: CASSEKGAVSYNSPLHF
D: TRBD1; V: TRBV7-6; size: NA; J: TRBJ2-7; DNA: TGTGCCAGCAGCTTGGCCGGGACAGGGGTGAAGTACTTC; CDR3: CASSLAGTGVKYF
D: NA; V: TRBV4-3; size: NA; J: TRBJ1-5; DNA: TGCGCCAGCAGCCAATTACTCTCCCATCAGCCCCAGCATTTT; CDR3: CASSQLLSHQPQHF
D: TRBD1; V: TRBV7-8; size: NA; J: TRBJ1-1; DNA: TGTGCCAGCAGCAGGGCAGGGGGCCGGAACACTGAAGCTTTCTTT; CDR3: CASSRAGGRNTEAFF